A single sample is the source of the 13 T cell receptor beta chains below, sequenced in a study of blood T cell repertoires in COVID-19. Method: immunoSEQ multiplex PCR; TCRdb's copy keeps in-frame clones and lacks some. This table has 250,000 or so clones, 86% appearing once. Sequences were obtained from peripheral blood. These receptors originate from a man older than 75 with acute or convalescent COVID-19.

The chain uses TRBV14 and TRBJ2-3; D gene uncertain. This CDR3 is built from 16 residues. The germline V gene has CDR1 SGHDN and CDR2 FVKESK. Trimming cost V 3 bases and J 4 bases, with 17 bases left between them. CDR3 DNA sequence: TGTGCCAGCAGCCACGGCGCAGGTAGTTGGGCAGATACGCAGTATTTT. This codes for CASSHGAGSWADTQYF.

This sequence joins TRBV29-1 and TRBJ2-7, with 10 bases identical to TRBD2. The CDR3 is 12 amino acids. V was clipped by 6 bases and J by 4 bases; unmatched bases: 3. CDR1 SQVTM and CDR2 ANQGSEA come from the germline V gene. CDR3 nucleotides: TGCAGCGTGTCGGGACTAGCGTACGAGCAGTACTTC. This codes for CSVSGLAYEQYF.

DNA for the CDR3: TGTGCCAGCAGCCTCCGACAGGGGTACACCGGGGAGCTGTTTTTT. This gives the protein CASSLRQGYTGELFF. The chain recombines TRBV11-3 with TRBJ2-2; the match to TRBD1 covers 8 bases. In germline, CDR1 is SGHNT, CDR2 YENEEA. V dropped 5 bases and J dropped 3; count of bases not matched to a gene: 5. The CDR3 loop spans 15 amino acids.

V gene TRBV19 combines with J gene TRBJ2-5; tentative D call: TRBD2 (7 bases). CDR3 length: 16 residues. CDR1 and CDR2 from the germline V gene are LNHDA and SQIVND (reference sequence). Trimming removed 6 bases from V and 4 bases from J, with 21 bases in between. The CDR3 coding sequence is TGTGCCAGTAGGACGGACGGGGGGCACTTCGGAGAGACCCAGTACTTC. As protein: CASRTDGGHFGETQYF. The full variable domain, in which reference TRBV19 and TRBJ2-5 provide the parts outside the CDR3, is DGGITQSPKYLFRKEGQNVTLSCEQNLNHDAMYWYRQDPGQGLRLIYYSQIVNDFQKGDIAEGYSVSREKKESFPLTVTSAQKNPTAFYLCASRTDGGHFGETQYFGPGTRLLVL.

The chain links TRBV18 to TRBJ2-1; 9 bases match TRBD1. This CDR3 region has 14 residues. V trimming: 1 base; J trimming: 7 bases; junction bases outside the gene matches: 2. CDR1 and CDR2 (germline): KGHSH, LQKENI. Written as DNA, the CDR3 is TGTGCCAGCTCACCACGGACAGGGGATAATGAGCAGTTCTTC. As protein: CASSPRTGDNEQFF. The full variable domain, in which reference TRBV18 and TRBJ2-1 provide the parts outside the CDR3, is NAGVMQNPRHLVRRRGQEARLRCSPMKGHSHVYWYRQLPEEGLKFMVYLQKENIIDESGMPKERFSAEFPKEGPSILRIQQVVRGDSAAYFCASSPRTGDNEQFFGPGTRLTVL.

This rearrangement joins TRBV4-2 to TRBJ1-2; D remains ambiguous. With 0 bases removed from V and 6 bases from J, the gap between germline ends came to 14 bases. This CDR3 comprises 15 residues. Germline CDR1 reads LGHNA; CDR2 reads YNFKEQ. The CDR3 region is CASSQESVWGDGYTF. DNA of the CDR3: TGTGCCAGCAGCCAAGAAAGCGTATGGGGAGATGGCTACACCTTC.

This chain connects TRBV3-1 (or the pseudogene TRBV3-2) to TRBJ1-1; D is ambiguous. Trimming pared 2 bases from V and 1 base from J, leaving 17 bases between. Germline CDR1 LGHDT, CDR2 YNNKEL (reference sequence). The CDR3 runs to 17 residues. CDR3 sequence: CASSQSGSRLTNTEAFF. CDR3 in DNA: TGTGCCAGCAGCCAATCCGGGTCGAGGCTTACGAACACTGAAGCTTTCTTT.

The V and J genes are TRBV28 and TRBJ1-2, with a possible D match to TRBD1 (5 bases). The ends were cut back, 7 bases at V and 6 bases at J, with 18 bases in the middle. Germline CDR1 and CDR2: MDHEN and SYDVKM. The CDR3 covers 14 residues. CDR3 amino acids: CASTDGAGRDGYTF. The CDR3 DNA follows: TGTGCCAGCACCGATGGGGCAGGGAGGGATGGCTACACCTTC.

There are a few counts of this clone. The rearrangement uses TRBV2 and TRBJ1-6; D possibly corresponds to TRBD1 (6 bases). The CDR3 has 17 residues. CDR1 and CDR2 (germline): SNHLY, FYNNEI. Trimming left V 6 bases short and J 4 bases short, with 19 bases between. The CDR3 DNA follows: TGTGCCAGCAGAGGGGGGGAACTGGGACTTTATAATTCACCCCTCCACTTT. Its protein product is CASRGGELGLYNSPLHF.

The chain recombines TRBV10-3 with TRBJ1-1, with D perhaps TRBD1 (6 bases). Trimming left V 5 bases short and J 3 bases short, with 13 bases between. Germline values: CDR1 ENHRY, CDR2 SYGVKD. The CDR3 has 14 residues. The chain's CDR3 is CAISIQGRDTEAFF. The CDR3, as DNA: TGTGCCATCAGTATCCAGGGGAGAGACACTGAAGCTTTCTTT.

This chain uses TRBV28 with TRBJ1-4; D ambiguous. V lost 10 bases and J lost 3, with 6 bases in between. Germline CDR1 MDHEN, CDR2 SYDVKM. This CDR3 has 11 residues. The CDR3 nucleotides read TGTGCCACCAAATCTAATGAAAAACTGTTTTTT. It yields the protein CATKSNEKLFF.

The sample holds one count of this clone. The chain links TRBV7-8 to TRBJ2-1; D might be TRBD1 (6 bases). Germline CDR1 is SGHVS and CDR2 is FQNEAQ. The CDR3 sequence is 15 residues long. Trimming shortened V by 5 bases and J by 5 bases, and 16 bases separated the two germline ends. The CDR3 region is CASSPYGTFHNEQFF. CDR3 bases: TGTGCCAGCAGCCCTTATGGGACATTTCACAATGAGCAGTTCTTC. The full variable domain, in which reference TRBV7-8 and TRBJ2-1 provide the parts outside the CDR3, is GAGVSQSPRYKVAKRGQDVALRCDPISGHVSLFWYQQALGQGPEFLTYFQNEAQLDKSGLPSDRFFAERPEGSVSTLKIQRTQQEDSAVYLCASSPYGTFHNEQFFGPGTRLTVL.

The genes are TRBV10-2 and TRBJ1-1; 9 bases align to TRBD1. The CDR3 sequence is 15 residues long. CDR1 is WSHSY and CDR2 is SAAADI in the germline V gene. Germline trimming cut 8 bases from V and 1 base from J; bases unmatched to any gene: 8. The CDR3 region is CASLRDRVQNTEAFF. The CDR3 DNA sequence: TGCGCCAGCTTAAGGGACAGGGTACAGAACACTGAAGCTTTCTTT.